The clone carrying this T cell receptor beta chain was observed a handful of times. The antigen is not known. The CDR3 has 19 amino acids. The sample comes from a study of post-analysis software for immune sequencing data. Unique-molecular-identifier-tagged TCR beta cDNA libraries were used. TCRdb ran MiXCR on the PCR reads and lists one entry per CDR3 protein. Among 250,000 to 300,000 distinct CDR3 sequences listed, 36% were seen once. Study observations and caveats: Elevated frequency relative to controls characterized a handful of TRBV segments in patients, TRBV5-6, TRBV5-1 and TRBV20-1 among them.

Specimen: blood. This chain uses TRBV21-1 with TRBJ1-4; TRBD1 is the table's D call, not checked against the DNA. TRBV21-1 is a listed pseudogene. The receptor comes from a girl aged 10 to 17 with multiple sclerosis. The CDR3 coding sequence is TGTGCCAGCAGCATTTCCCGGGACGTGTTGAATCGGGCGGTCGAAAAACTGTTTTTT. It codes for CASSISRDVLNRAVEKLFF.